Each of the 15 T cell receptor beta chains below was sequenced from the same sample in a study of blood T cell repertoires in COVID-19. Sequenced by immunoSEQ multiplex PCR; TCRdb stores in-frame clones only, minus some. The sample consists of some 80,000 clones, 79% of them appearing once. Source material: peripheral blood. These receptors were collected from a woman older than 75 with active or convalescent COVID-19.

V is TRBV3-1 (or the pseudogene TRBV3-2) and J is TRBJ1-2; D not certain. V lost 3 bases and J 11 bases, leaving 10 bases between the germline ends. This CDR3 has 11 residues. Per the germline V gene, CDR1 is LGHDT and CDR2 is YNNKEL (reference sequence). The CDR3 nucleotides read TGTGCCAGCAGCCAGTCTTATCGTTACACCTTC. Translated, it gives CASSQSYRYTF.

V gene TRBV15 combines with J gene TRBJ1-5, with D maybe TRBD1 (5 bases). This CDR3 spans 19 amino acids. Germline CDR1 LNHNV, CDR2 YYDKDF (reference sequence). Trimming stripped 1 base from V and 1 base from J, with 20 bases between. In DNA, the CDR3 is TGTGCCACCAGCAGAGGTTCCAGGGCCCCGACCGTAAGCAATCAGCCCCAGCATTTT. Translating it yields CATSRGSRAPTVSNQPQHF.

This chain connects TRBV15 to TRBJ2-5; the D gene is possibly TRBD2 (5 bases). The CDR3 is made up of 13 amino acids. The ends were cut back, 0 bases at V and 5 bases at J, with 7 bases in the middle. Germline values: CDR1 LNHNV, CDR2 YYDKDF (reference sequence). Here the CDR3 DNA reads TGTGCCACCAGCAGAGATTTAGCGGAGACCCAGTACTTC. It translates to CATSRDLAETQYF.

This rearrangement joins TRBV7-9 to TRBJ2-7, with 7 bases matching TRBD2. CDR1 is SEHNR, CDR2 FQNEAQ, per germline (reference sequence). The CDR3 consists of 14 residues. V was clipped by 5 bases and J by 4 bases; unmatched bases: 8. As DNA, the CDR3 is TGTGCCAGCAGCAACGGACTAGATCCGTACGAGCAGTACTTC. Protein: CASSNGLDPYEQYF.

This chain joins TRBV27 and TRBJ2-3, with 13 bases identical to TRBD2. The germline V gene encodes CDR1 MNHEY and CDR2 SMNVEV (reference sequence). This CDR3 is 16 amino acids long. Trimming took 5 bases from V and 1 from J; bases not matched to a gene: 3. CDR3 in DNA: TGTGCCAGCAGTACTACTAGCGGGGGGGGCACAGATACGCAGTATTTT. This encodes CASSTTSGGGTDTQYF.

The V call is TRBV5-4, the J call TRBJ2-1; 9 bases map to TRBD1. The junction had 8 bases not matched to a gene; V was cut back by 3 bases and J by 7 bases. The CDR3 length is 15 residues. Germline V gene lookup returns CDR1 SGHNT and CDR2 YYREEE (reference sequence). CDR3 protein: CASSSPDRGSNEQFF. The CDR3 nucleotides read TGTGCCAGCAGCTCTCCCGACAGGGGGTCAAATGAGCAGTTCTTC.

This chain joins TRBV7-2 and TRBJ2-3; the match to TRBD2 covers 7 bases. The CDR3 spans 15 residues. V shed 3 bases, J shed 4 bases, and the junction held 7 bases outside the gene matches. The germline gives CDR1 SGHTA, CDR2 FQGNSA. The CDR3 loop is CASSFTAGEPDTQYF. The DNA for the CDR3 is TGTGCCAGCAGCTTTACGGCGGGAGAGCCAGATACGCAGTATTTT.

This clone was recorded once. CDR3 sequence (DNA): TGTGCCAGCAGCTATGCTTGGGACAGGGGGCCGACCTACGAGCAGTACTTC. Translated: CASSYAWDRGPTYEQYF. The J gene is TRBJ2-7, the V gene TRBV7-9; 12 bases map to TRBD1. The trim removed 4 bases at V and 2 bases at J, leaving 9 bases unmatched. Germline V lookup: CDR1 SEHNR, CDR2 FQNEAQ (reference sequence). The CDR3 spans 17 residues.

The chain links TRBV10-2 to TRBJ1-6; D gene unclear. This CDR3 has 13 amino acids. Trimming removed 8 bases at V and 1 base at J, with 6 bases between. Germline V gene lookup returns CDR1 WSHSY and CDR2 SAAADI. The CDR3 loop is CASVASYNSPLHF. CDR3 nucleotides: TGCGCCAGCGTAGCTTCCTATAATTCACCCCTCCACTTT.

The V gene is TRBV7-6, the J gene TRBJ2-5; TRBD2 aligns across 7 bases. Germline loops: CDR1 SGHVS, CDR2 FNYEAQ. V lost 4 bases and J lost 2; bases outside the gene matches: 7. This CDR3 has 15 residues. The CDR3 region is CASSWGGTTQETQYF. The CDR3 DNA reads TGTGCCAGCAGCTGGGGAGGGACGACGCAAGAGACCCAGTACTTC.

The genes are TRBV6-5 and TRBJ1-4; D ambiguous. This CDR3 is 14 amino acids long. Trimming pared 3 bases from V and 3 bases from J, leaving 8 bases between. Germline V gene lookup returns CDR1 MNHEY and CDR2 SVGAGI. The CDR3 loop is CASSYNGANEKLFF. In nucleotides, the CDR3 is TGTGCCAGCAGTTATAACGGGGCTAATGAAAAACTGTTTTTT.

This chain joins TRBV4-2 and TRBJ2-3; TRBD2 matches 10 bases. The CDR3 runs to 15 residues. Germline CDR1 is LGHNA and CDR2 is YNFKEQ. V shed 7 bases, J shed 6 bases, and the junction held 10 bases outside the gene matches. The CDR3 nucleotides read TGTGCCAGCAAAAACGAGCGGGAGGGACCCGATACGCAGTATTTT. This gives the protein CASKNEREGPDTQYF.

The chain uses TRBV3-1 (or the pseudogene TRBV3-2) and TRBJ2-2, with 10 nucleotides matching TRBD2. The CDR3 has 20 amino acids. With 0 bases clipped from V and 1 base from J, the junction kept 11 bases outside the gene matches. Germline assignment: CDR1 LGHDT and CDR2 YNNKEL (reference sequence). The CDR3 here is CASSQDRFWASGRNTGELFF. CDR3 sequence (DNA): TGTGCCAGCAGCCAAGATCGCTTTTGGGCTAGCGGGAGGAACACCGGGGAGCTGTTTTTT.

The rearrangement links TRBV27 to TRBJ1-6; 7 nucleotides align to TRBD1. From germline, CDR1 is MNHEY and CDR2 SMNVEV (reference sequence). J gave up 10 bases and V 1 base, and 7 bases lay outside the gene matches. The length of the CDR3 is 15 residues. The CDR3 here is CASSLWDRESSPLHF. Written as DNA, the CDR3 is TGTGCCAGCAGTTTATGGGACAGAGAGAGCTCACCCCTCCACTTT.

The chain has TRBV6-5 and TRBJ2-7; D possibly corresponds to TRBD1 (5 bases). The CDR3 is 12 residues long. Looked up from germline, CDR1 is MNHEY and CDR2 is SVGAGI. V lost 5 bases to trimming and J lost 9 bases, with 14 bases between them. This chain's CDR3 is CASSRQYLGQYF. The CDR3 nucleotides are TGTGCCAGCAGTCGACAGTACTTAGGGCAGTACTTC.